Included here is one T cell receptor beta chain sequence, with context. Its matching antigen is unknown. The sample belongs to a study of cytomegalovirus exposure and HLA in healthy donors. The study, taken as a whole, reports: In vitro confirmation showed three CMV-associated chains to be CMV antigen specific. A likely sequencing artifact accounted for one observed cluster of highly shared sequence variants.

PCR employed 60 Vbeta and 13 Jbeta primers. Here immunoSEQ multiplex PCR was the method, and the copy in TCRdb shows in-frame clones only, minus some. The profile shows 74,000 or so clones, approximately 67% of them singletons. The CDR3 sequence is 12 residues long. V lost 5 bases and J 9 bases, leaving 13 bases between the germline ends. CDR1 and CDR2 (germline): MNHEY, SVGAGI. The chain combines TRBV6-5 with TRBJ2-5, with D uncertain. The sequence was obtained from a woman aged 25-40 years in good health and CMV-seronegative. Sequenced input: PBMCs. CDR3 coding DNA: TGTGCCAGCAGTGAGTCTACCGCGGCCCAGTACTTC. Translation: CASSESTAAQYF.